This TCR beta chain was sequenced during a study of shared clonotypes between healthy human individuals. This CDR3 spans 16 amino acids. Germline V gene data show CDR1 as SEHNR and CDR2 as FQNEAQ (reference sequence). J was trimmed by 5 bases and V by 5 bases; bases with no gene match: 14. Terminally differentiated effector memory CD45RA+ cells were left out of the naive CD8 fraction, which was CD45RO-negative and positively selected for CCR7. Clones were read by immunoSEQ multiplex PCR, and TCRdb kept only the in-frame ones, dropping some. The sample yields millions of clones, about 95% seen once. This TCR was sampled from a man younger than 35 in good health. The J gene is TRBJ1-2, the V gene TRBV7-9; 7 nucleotides line up with TRBD1. The specimen was naive CD8+ T cells sorted from blood. The CDR3 DNA is TGTGCCAGCAGCCGGACAGGTCTCGAACCTCGATATGGCTACACCTTC. Translation gives CASSRTGLEPRYGYTF.